This T cell receptor beta chain was obtained from a study of T-cell reconstitution after alpha-beta-depleted transplantation in children. Study-wide points: Among T cells one year after transplant, newly produced cells accounted for most counts and diversity. Alpha-beta T cells about two months after transplant reportedly derived from several hundred expanded graft clones. Surviving recipient T cells and thymic progenitors underlay high day-60 TCRbeta diversity in some patients.

This CDR3 is built from 12 residues. The germline V gene has CDR1 SGHDT and CDR2 YYEEEE. Trimming removed 4 bases at V and 7 bases at J, with 10 bases between. Unique molecular identifiers tagged the TCRbeta library. One entry per CDR3 protein results from TCRdb running MiXCR on the PCR reads. The sample consists of about 110,000 distinct CDR3 sequences, 5.5% to 7% of them appearing once. This clonotype was recorded at least ten times. What it recognizes is unknown. The specimen comprised PBMCs, mostly from graft donor cells, sampled 360 days after TCRalphabeta/CD19-depleted stem cell transplant. This chain connects TRBV5-6 to TRBJ2-3, with a tentative D call TRBD1 (5 bases). This clonotype was sampled from a male patient between 2 and 10 years old who had a stem cell transplant for acute lymphoblastic leukemia, so the T cells may come from the graft donor. The CDR3 DNA sequence: TGTGCCAGCAGCCCGGTGGGGCATACGCAGTATTTT. Amino acids: CASSPVGHTQYF.